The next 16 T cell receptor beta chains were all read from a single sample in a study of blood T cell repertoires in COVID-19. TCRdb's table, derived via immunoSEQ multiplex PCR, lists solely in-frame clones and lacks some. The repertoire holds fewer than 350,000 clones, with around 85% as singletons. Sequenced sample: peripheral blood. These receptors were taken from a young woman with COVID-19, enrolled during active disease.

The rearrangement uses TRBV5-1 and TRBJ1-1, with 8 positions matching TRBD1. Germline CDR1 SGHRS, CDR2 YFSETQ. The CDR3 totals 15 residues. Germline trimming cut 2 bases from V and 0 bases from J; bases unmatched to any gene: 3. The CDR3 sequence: CASSLQQGVNTEAFF. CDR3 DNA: TGCGCCAGCAGCTTACAACAGGGGGTGAACACTGAAGCTTTCTTT.

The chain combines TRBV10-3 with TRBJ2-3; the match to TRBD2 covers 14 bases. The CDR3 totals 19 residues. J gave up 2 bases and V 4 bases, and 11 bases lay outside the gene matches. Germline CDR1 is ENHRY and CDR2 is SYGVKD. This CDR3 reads CAISAGLAGVLGDTDTQYF. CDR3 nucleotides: TGTGCCATCAGTGCGGGACTAGCGGGGGTATTGGGAGACACAGATACGCAGTATTTT.

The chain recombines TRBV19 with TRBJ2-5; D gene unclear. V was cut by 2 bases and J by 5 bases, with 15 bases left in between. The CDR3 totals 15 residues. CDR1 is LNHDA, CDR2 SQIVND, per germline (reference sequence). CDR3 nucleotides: TGTGCCAGTAGTATACCCTCTGGCAGGTCCGAGACCCAGTACTTC. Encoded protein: CASSIPSGRSETQYF.

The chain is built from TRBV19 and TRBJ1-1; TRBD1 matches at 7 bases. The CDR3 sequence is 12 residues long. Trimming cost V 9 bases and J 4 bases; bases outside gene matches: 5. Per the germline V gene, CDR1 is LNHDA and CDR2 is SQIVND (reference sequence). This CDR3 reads CASNRGGTEAFF. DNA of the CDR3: TGTGCCAGCAACAGGGGAGGCACTGAAGCTTTCTTT.

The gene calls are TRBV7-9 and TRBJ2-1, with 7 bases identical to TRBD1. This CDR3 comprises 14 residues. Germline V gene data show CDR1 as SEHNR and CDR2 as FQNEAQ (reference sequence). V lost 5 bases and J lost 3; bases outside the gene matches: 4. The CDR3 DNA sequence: TGTGCCAGCAGCGCAGGGACAGACTACAATGAGCAGTTCTTC. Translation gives CASSAGTDYNEQFF.

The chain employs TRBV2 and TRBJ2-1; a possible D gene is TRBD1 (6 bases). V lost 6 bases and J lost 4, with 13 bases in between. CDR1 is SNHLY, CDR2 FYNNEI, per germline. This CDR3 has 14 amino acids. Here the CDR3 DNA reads TGTGCCAGCAGCCAGGACAGACGATACAATGAGCAGTTCTTC. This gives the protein CASSQDRRYNEQFF.

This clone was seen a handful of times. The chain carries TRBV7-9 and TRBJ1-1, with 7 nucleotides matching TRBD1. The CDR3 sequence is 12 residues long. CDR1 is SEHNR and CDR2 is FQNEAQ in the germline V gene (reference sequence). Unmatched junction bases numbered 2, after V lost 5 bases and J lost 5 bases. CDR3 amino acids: CASSRQGTEAFF. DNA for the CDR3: TGTGCCAGCAGCCGACAGGGTACTGAAGCTTTCTTT.

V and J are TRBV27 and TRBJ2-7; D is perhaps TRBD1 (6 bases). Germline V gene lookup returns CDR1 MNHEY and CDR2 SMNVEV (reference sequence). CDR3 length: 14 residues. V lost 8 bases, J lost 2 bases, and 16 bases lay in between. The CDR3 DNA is TGTGCCAGCCAGATCGGGACATTTACCTACGAGCAGTACTTC. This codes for CASQIGTFTYEQYF.

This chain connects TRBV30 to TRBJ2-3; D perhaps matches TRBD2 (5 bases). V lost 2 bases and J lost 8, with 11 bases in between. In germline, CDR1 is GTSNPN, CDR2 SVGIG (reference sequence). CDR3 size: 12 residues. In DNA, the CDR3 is TGTGCCTGGAGTCAAACGGGGAGTACGCAGTATTTT. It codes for CAWSQTGSTQYF.

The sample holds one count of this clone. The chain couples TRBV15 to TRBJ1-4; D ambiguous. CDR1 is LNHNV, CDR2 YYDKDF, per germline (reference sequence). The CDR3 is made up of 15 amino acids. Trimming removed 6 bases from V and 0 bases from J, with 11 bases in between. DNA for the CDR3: TGTGCCACCAGGCCTACTGTTGCAACTAATGAAAAACTGTTTTTT. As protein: CATRPTVATNEKLFF.

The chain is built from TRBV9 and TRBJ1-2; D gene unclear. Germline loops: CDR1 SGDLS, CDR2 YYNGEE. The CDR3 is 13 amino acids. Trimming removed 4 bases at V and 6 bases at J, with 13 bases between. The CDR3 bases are TGTGCCAGCAGCTTACCGGTGCGGGATGGCTACACCTTC. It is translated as CASSLPVRDGYTF.

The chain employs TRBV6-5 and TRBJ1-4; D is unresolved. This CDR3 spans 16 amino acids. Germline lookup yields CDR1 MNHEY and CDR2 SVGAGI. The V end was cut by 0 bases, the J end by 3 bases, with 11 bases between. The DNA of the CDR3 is TGTGCCAGCAGTTACTCGACTAGGGCCGCTAATGAAAAACTGTTTTTT. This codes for CASSYSTRAANEKLFF.

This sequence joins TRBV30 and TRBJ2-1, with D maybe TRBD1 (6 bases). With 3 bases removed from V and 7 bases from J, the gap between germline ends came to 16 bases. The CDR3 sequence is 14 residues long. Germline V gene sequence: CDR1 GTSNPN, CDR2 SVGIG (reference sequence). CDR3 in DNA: TGTGCCTGGAGCCTAGGGGGACCCCGGAATGAGCAGTTCTTC. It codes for CAWSLGGPRNEQFF.

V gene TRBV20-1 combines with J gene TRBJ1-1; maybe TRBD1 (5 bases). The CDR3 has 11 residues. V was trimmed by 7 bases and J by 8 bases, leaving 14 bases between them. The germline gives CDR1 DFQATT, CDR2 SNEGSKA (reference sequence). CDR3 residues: CSVRGDLEAFF. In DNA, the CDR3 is TGCAGTGTCCGGGGGGACTTAGAAGCTTTCTTT.

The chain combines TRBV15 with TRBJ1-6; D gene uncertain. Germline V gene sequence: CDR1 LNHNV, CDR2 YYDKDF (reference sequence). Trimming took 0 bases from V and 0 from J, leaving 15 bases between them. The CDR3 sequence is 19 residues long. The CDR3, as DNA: TGTGCCACCAGCAGAGATGTAGGACTGATCAGCTCCTATAATTCACCCCTCCACTTT. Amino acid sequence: CATSRDVGLISSYNSPLHF.

In nucleotides, the CDR3 is TGTGCCAGCAGTCGCCATAGAGGAGTCGATAACTATGGCTACACCTTC. It yields the protein CASSRHRGVDNYGYTF. The chain has TRBV27 and TRBJ1-2, with D uncertain. V shed 5 bases and J shed 1 base, with 17 bases lying between them. In germline, CDR1 is MNHEY, CDR2 SMNVEV (reference sequence). CDR3 size: 16 residues.